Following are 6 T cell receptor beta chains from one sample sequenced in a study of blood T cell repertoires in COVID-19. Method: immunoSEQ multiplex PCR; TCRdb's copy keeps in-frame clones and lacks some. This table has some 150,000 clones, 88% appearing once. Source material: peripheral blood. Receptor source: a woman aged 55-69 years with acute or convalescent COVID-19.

CDR3 region: CASSRRVSNYGYTF. The CDR3 DNA sequence: TGTGCCAGCAGTCGCAGGGTTTCTAACTATGGCTACACCTTC. The chain uses TRBV5-6 and TRBJ1-2, with D possibly being TRBD1 (5 bases). Germline V gives CDR1 SGHDT, CDR2 YYEEEE. Trimming took 5 bases from V and 0 from J, leaving 11 bases between them. The CDR3 runs 14 residues.

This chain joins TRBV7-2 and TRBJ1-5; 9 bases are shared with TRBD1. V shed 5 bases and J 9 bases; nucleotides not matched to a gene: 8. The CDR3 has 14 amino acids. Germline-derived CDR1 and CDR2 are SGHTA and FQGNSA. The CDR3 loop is CASSNGQGSWPQHF. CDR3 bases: TGTGCCAGCAGCAACGGACAGGGGAGTTGGCCCCAGCATTTT.

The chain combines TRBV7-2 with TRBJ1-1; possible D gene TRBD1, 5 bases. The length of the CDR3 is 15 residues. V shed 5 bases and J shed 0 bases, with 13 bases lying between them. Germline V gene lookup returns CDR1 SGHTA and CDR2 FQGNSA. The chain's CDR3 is CASSPRPGVNTEAFF. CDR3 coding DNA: TGTGCCAGCAGCCCTCGACCGGGGGTGAACACTGAAGCTTTCTTT.

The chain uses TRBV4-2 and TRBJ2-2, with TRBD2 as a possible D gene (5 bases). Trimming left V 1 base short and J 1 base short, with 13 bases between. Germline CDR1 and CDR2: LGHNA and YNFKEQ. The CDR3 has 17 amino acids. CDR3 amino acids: CASSQGSVRGNTGELFF. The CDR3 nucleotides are TGTGCCAGCAGCCAAGGTAGCGTTCGGGGGAACACCGGGGAGCTGTTTTTT.

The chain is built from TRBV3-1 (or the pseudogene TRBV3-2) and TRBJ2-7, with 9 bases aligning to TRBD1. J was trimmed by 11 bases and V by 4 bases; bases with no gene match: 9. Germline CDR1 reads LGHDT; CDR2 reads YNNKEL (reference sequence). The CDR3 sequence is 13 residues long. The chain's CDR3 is CASSPPGQGVKYF. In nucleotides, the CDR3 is TGTGCCAGCAGCCCACCGGGACAGGGAGTGAAGTACTTC.

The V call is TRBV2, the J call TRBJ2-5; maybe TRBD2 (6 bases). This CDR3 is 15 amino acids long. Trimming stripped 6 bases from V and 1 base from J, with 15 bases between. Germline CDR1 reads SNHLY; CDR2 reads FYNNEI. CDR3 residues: CASRGLEGGQETQYF. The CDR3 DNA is TGTGCCAGCAGAGGGTTGGAGGGAGGCCAAGAGACCCAGTACTTC.